Reported below is one T cell receptor (beta chain). This entry is derived from a study of T cells in localized non-small cell lung cancer. CDR3 size: 16 residues. Germline loops: CDR1 PRHDT, CDR2 FYEKMQ (reference sequence). The trim removed 7 bases at V and 6 bases at J, leaving 13 bases unmatched. Libraries were prepared by immunoSEQ multiplex PCR; TCRdb keeps only in-frame clonotypes and omits some of them. This table has some 11,000 clones, around 83% appearing once. The source of this sequence is a male donor older than 55 with stage I lung adenocarcinoma. The sequenced sample was peripheral blood, obtained before any cancer treatment. The chain links TRBV13 to TRBJ1-1, with 11 bases fitting TRBD1. CDR3 in DNA: TGTGCCAGCACCCCCCGGGACAGGGGGTCGGTTGCTGAAGCTTTCTTT. Translated: CASTPRDRGSVAEAFF. Full variable domain (remainder filled in from reference TRBV13 and TRBJ1-1): AAGVIQSPRHLIKEKRETATLKCYPIPRHDTVYWYQQGPGQDPQFLISFYEKMQSDKGSIPDRFSAQQFSDYHSELNMSSLELGDSALYFCASTPRDRGSVAEAFFGQGTRLTVV.